This T cell receptor (beta chain) emerged from a study of blood T cell repertoires in COVID-19. The V and J ends lost 7 bases and 4 bases, in that order; junction bases with no gene match: 9. The germline V gene has CDR1 LGHNT and CDR2 FRNRAP. The CDR3 contains 18 residues. Clones were sequenced by immunoSEQ multiplex PCR, and TCRdb holds only the in-frame ones, with some missing. Of 240,000 or so clones listed, under 85% are singletons. V and J are TRBV12-5 and TRBJ2-2; 16 bases are shared with TRBD2. The receptor's source is a man aged 25-45 years who had recovered from COVID-19. The sequenced sample consisted of peripheral blood. The DNA for the CDR3 is TGTGCTAGTGCTGGGACTAGCGGGGGGGTATCGGGCACCGGGGAGCTGTTTTTT. Its protein is CASAGTSGGVSGTGELFF.